This record looks at one TCR beta chain sequence and its context. Its antigen is unidentified. The data were taken from a study of CD8 T cells in ankylosing spondylitis. Findings and caveats of the study: Blood of patients with ankylosing spondylitis appeared to be characterized by a TCR beta motif of eight highly homologous variants. Matched ankylosing spondylitis synovial fluid reportedly contained a significantly enriched population of disease-linked clones. Researchers report that disease-linked clones proved CD8+ and relatively rare in peripheral blood. Earlier authors reported some of these motif variants in reactive arthritis synovial fluid and blood.

V lost 5 bases and J 4 bases, leaving 11 bases between the germline ends. CDR1 and CDR2 from the germline V gene are SGHTA and FQGNSA. The CDR3 length is 13 residues. As the method for making TCR beta libraries, quantitative 5'-RACE with molecular barcodes was used. Each CDR3 protein gets one entry after TCRdb re-called the 5' RACE reads with MiXCR. This sample has approximately 400,000 distinct CDR3 sequences, with roughly a sixth found just once. The sample comprised blood, either unsorted or a sorted T cell fraction (not recorded which). This receptor was obtained from a male donor with ankylosing spondylitis. The V and J genes are TRBV7-2 and TRBJ2-5; D may match TRBD1 or TRBD2 (6 bases each). CDR3 in amino acids: CASSRGVGETQYF. DNA of the CDR3: TGTGCCAGCAGCAGGGGGGTGGGAGAGACCCAGTACTTC.